This is a list of T cell receptor beta chains from one sample in a study of T cell responses to AZD1222 COVID-19 vaccine. Clones were read by immunoSEQ multiplex PCR, and TCRdb kept only the in-frame ones, dropping some. The sample lists 100,000 to 110,000 clones, just under 90% seen once, with around 15% in the top ten. Sequences were derived from peripheral blood, sampled on day 0 of AZD1222 vaccination. Source of these receptors: an adult in good health. Both conserved end residues are part of each CDR3. The D gene is left open where the match is weak. Where a row states a size, it is once, few, many or the class of an expanded clone; other rows omit it.

v_call: TRBV4-3; d_call: NA; j_call: TRBJ2-7; clone_size: NA; cdr3_aa: CASSQDGRIEQYF; cdr3_nt: TGCGCCAGCAGCCAAGATGGGAGGATTGAGCAGTACTTC
v_call: TRBV7-9; d_call: TRBD1; j_call: TRBJ1-2; clone_size: NA; cdr3_aa: CASSLGQGNYGYTF; cdr3_nt: TGTGCCAGCAGCTTGGGACAGGGCAACTATGGCTACACCTTC
v_call: TRBV9; d_call: NA; j_call: TRBJ2-5; clone_size: NA; cdr3_aa: CASSGAGEFQGTQYF; cdr3_nt: TGTGCCAGCAGCGGAGCTGGAGAATTCCAAGGGACCCAGTACTTC
v_call: TRBV9; d_call: TRBD1; j_call: TRBJ1-4; clone_size: NA; cdr3_aa: CASSKEGAGLQATNEKLFF; cdr3_nt: TGTGCCAGCAGCAAAGAGGGGGCAGGGCTACAAGCAACTAATGAAAAACTGTTTTTT
v_call: TRBV6-2/TRBV6-3; d_call: NA; j_call: TRBJ1-5; clone_size: NA; cdr3_aa: CASTPGVAQPQHF; cdr3_nt: TGTGCCAGCACCCCAGGGGTGGCTCAGCCCCAGCATTTT
v_call: TRBV5-1; d_call: NA; j_call: TRBJ1-3; clone_size: once; cdr3_aa: CASREDHSGNTIYF; cdr3_nt: TGCGCCAGCCGGGAGGACCACTCTGGAAACACCATATATTTT
v_call: TRBV28; d_call: TRBD2; j_call: TRBJ2-5; clone_size: NA; cdr3_aa: CASSPAGGGQETQYF; cdr3_nt: TGTGCCAGCAGCCCCGCGGGGGGTGGGCAAGAGACCCAGTACTTC
v_call: TRBV5-1; d_call: NA; j_call: TRBJ1-1; clone_size: NA; cdr3_aa: CASSLGAGEDTEAFF; cdr3_nt: TGCGCCAGCAGCTTGGGGGCAGGGGAGGACACTGAAGCTTTCTTT
v_call: TRBV6-4; d_call: TRBD2; j_call: TRBJ2-1; clone_size: few; cdr3_aa: CASSDSSGGANEQFF; cdr3_nt: TGTGCCAGCAGTGACTCTAGCGGGGGGGCCAATGAGCAGTTCTTC
v_call: TRBV6-5; d_call: NA; j_call: TRBJ2-2; clone_size: NA; cdr3_aa: CASSSGAGELFF; cdr3_nt: TGTGCCAGCAGCTCAGGTGCCGGGGAGCTGTTTTTT
v_call: TRBV25-1; d_call: NA; j_call: TRBJ2-3; clone_size: NA; cdr3_aa: CASSFGMGTDTQYF; cdr3_nt: TGTGCCAGCAGTTTCGGGATGGGTACAGATACGCAGTATTTT
v_call: TRBV6-1; d_call: NA; j_call: TRBJ2-2; clone_size: NA; cdr3_aa: CASSPDRPNTGELFF; cdr3_nt: TGTGCCAGCAGTCCGGACAGACCAAACACCGGGGAGCTGTTTTTT
v_call: TRBV27; d_call: TRBD1; j_call: TRBJ1-2; clone_size: few; cdr3_aa: CASSLLGQGNYGYTF; cdr3_nt: TGTGCCAGCAGCCTCCTCGGACAGGGGAACTATGGCTACACCTTC
v_call: TRBV6-6; d_call: TRBD2; j_call: TRBJ2-3; clone_size: NA; cdr3_aa: CASCLLAGVGTDTQYF; cdr3_nt: TGTGCCAGCTGTTTACTAGCGGGGGTGGGCACAGATACGCAGTATTTT
v_call: TRBV10-2; d_call: TRBD2; j_call: TRBJ2-1; clone_size: NA; cdr3_aa: CASSEVPGLVTAHNEQFF; cdr3_nt: TGCGCCAGCAGTGAGGTACCTGGACTAGTAACGGCCCACAATGAGCAGTTCTTC
v_call: TRBV6-5; d_call: NA; j_call: TRBJ1-2; clone_size: NA; cdr3_aa: CASRTPGGGGYGYTF; cdr3_nt: TGTGCCAGCAGGACCCCCGGGGGAGGGGGCTATGGCTACACCTTC
v_call: TRBV19; d_call: NA; j_call: TRBJ1-5; clone_size: NA; cdr3_aa: CASSTQGEGLGLYSNQPQHF; cdr3_nt: TGTGCCAGTAGTACGCAGGGAGAGGGCCTGGGTCTTTATAGCAATCAGCCCCAGCATTTT
v_call: TRBV6-5; d_call: NA; j_call: TRBJ1-2; clone_size: NA; cdr3_aa: CASHPGLNGYTF; cdr3_nt: TGTGCCAGCCACCCGGGTCTGAATGGCTACACCTTC
v_call: TRBV18; d_call: NA; j_call: TRBJ1-2; clone_size: NA; cdr3_aa: CASSPANRPGIGGYTF; cdr3_nt: TGTGCCAGCTCACCTGCTAACAGGCCAGGGATCGGTGGCTACACCTTC
v_call: TRBV5-1; d_call: NA; j_call: TRBJ2-1; clone_size: NA; cdr3_aa: CASSTFAVSSYNEQFF; cdr3_nt: TGCGCCAGCAGCACTTTCGCTGTAAGCTCCTACAATGAGCAGTTCTTC
v_call: TRBV5-3; d_call: TRBD1; j_call: TRBJ1-2; clone_size: NA; cdr3_aa: CARSLRDRGRRFGCDYGYTF; cdr3_nt: TGTGCCAGAAGCTTGCGGGACAGGGGGCGGCGGTTCGGATGTGACTATGGCTACACCTTC
v_call: TRBV27; d_call: TRBD2; j_call: TRBJ2-1; clone_size: NA; cdr3_aa: CASSSRRPSGPHSYNEQFF; cdr3_nt: TGTGCCAGCAGTTCCCGTCGGCCTAGCGGGCCTCACTCCTACAATGAGCAGTTCTTC
v_call: TRBV6-1; d_call: NA; j_call: TRBJ2-2; clone_size: NA; cdr3_aa: CASSEEILGHLLFSGELFF; cdr3_nt: TGTGCCAGCAGTGAAGAAATTTTGGGTCACCTCTTGTTCTCCGGGGAGCTGTTTTTT
v_call: TRBV27; d_call: NA; j_call: TRBJ2-6; clone_size: NA; cdr3_aa: CASSQSGANVLTF; cdr3_nt: TGTGCCAGCAGCCAAAGTGGGGCCAACGTCCTGACTTTC
v_call: TRBV14; d_call: NA; j_call: TRBJ1-5; clone_size: NA; cdr3_aa: CASSQSPGGGENQPQHF; cdr3_nt: TGTGCCAGCAGCCAAAGCCCAGGTGGGGGGGAAAATCAGCCCCAGCATTTT
v_call: TRBV5-5; d_call: NA; j_call: TRBJ1-6; clone_size: NA; cdr3_aa: CASSSRGIDSPLHF; cdr3_nt: TGTGCCAGCAGCTCTAGGGGGATAGATTCACCCCTCCACTTT
v_call: TRBV10-3; d_call: TRBD1; j_call: TRBJ1-2; clone_size: NA; cdr3_aa: CAIRGQGEHSNANYGYTF; cdr3_nt: TGTGCCATCAGGGGACAGGGGGAACACAGTAACGCTAACTATGGCTACACCTTC
v_call: TRBV11-2; d_call: NA; j_call: TRBJ2-7; clone_size: NA; cdr3_aa: CASSPGNRDSEQYF; cdr3_nt: TGTGCCAGCAGCCCCGGGAACCGCGACAGCGAGCAGTACTTC
v_call: TRBV18; d_call: NA; j_call: TRBJ2-1; clone_size: NA; cdr3_aa: CASSPLFTSFGEQFF; cdr3_nt: TGTGCCAGCTCACCCCTCTTCACTAGTTTTGGTGAGCAGTTCTTC
v_call: TRBV6-6; d_call: NA; j_call: TRBJ1-2; clone_size: NA; cdr3_aa: CASSNPAKRSGYTF; cdr3_nt: TGTGCCAGCAGCAATCCCGCAAAGCGGAGTGGCTACACCTTC
v_call: TRBV19; d_call: NA; j_call: TRBJ1-2; clone_size: NA; cdr3_aa: CASSISGLLYGYTF; cdr3_nt: TGTGCCAGTAGTATATCGGGCCTACTCTATGGCTACACCTTC
v_call: TRBV27; d_call: NA; j_call: TRBJ2-3; clone_size: many; cdr3_aa: CASSIRGYTDTQYF; cdr3_nt: TGTGCCAGCAGTATACGGGGGTACACAGATACGCAGTATTTT
v_call: TRBV5-1; d_call: TRBD1; j_call: TRBJ1-1; clone_size: NA; cdr3_aa: CASSLEGTGATDRDTEAFF; cdr3_nt: TGCGCCAGCAGCTTGGAAGGGACAGGGGCCACCGACCGCGACACTGAAGCTTTCTTT
v_call: TRBV19; d_call: TRBD2; j_call: TRBJ2-3; clone_size: NA; cdr3_aa: CASKGLAEYTDTQYF; cdr3_nt: TGTGCCAGTAAGGGACTAGCGGAGTACACAGATACGCAGTATTTT
v_call: TRBV5-4; d_call: NA; j_call: TRBJ1-4; clone_size: once; cdr3_aa: CASSLAESGSAEKLFF; cdr3_nt: TGTGCCAGCAGCTTGGCCGAGTCGGGTAGCGCTGAAAAACTGTTTTTT
v_call: TRBV7-2; d_call: NA; j_call: TRBJ2-3; clone_size: NA; cdr3_aa: CASSPWGLATDTQYF; cdr3_nt: TGTGCCAGCAGCCCATGGGGGTTAGCTACAGATACGCAGTATTTT
v_call: TRBV5-6; d_call: NA; j_call: TRBJ1-6; clone_size: few; cdr3_aa: CASSASLGDSPLHF; cdr3_nt: TGTGCCAGCAGCGCCAGCCTCGGCGATTCACCCCTCCACTTT
v_call: TRBV24-1; d_call: TRBD1; j_call: TRBJ1-2; clone_size: NA; cdr3_aa: CATSDGDRGHGYTF; cdr3_nt: TGTGCCACCAGTGATGGGGACAGGGGGCACGGCTACACCTTC
v_call: TRBV2; d_call: NA; j_call: TRBJ2-7; clone_size: NA; cdr3_aa: CASLRLGPYEQYF; cdr3_nt: TGTGCCAGCCTGCGACTAGGACCCTACGAGCAGTACTTC
v_call: TRBV7-9; d_call: NA; j_call: TRBJ2-5; clone_size: once; cdr3_aa: CASSLETQYF; cdr3_nt: TGTGCCAGCAGCCTGGAGACCCAGTACTTC
v_call: TRBV5-6; d_call: NA; j_call: TRBJ1-2; clone_size: NA; cdr3_aa: CASSLPRRANYGYTF; cdr3_nt: TGTGCCAGCAGCCTACCGCGACGAGCTAACTATGGCTACACCTTC
v_call: TRBV20-1; d_call: NA; j_call: TRBJ1-4; clone_size: NA; cdr3_aa: CSASEVQGRKELFF; cdr3_nt: TGCAGTGCTAGTGAGGTCCAGGGGCGGAAGGAACTGTTTTTT
v_call: TRBV11-1; d_call: TRBD2; j_call: TRBJ2-4; clone_size: NA; cdr3_aa: CASSLTSGSGNIQYF; cdr3_nt: TGTGCCAGCAGCTTAACTAGCGGGAGCGGAAACATTCAGTACTTC
v_call: TRBV3-1/TRBV3-2; d_call: TRBD2; j_call: TRBJ2-3; clone_size: NA; cdr3_aa: CASTPGSGGADTQYF; cdr3_nt: TGTGCCAGCACCCCCGGCAGCGGGGGTGCGGATACGCAGTATTTT
v_call: TRBV28; d_call: NA; j_call: TRBJ1-4; clone_size: NA; cdr3_aa: CASSLSGEKLFF; cdr3_nt: TGTGCCAGCAGTTTATCCGGTGAAAAACTGTTTTTT
v_call: TRBV11-1; d_call: TRBD2; j_call: TRBJ2-1; clone_size: NA; cdr3_aa: CASGGLLNNEQFF; cdr3_nt: TGTGCGAGCGGGGGACTATTGAACAATGAGCAGTTCTTC
v_call: TRBV20-1; d_call: NA; j_call: TRBJ2-1; clone_size: NA; cdr3_aa: CSASLDYEQFF; cdr3_nt: TGCAGTGCTAGTCTCGATTATGAGCAGTTCTTC
v_call: TRBV19; d_call: NA; j_call: TRBJ2-7; clone_size: once; cdr3_aa: CASRYTRASGYEQYF; cdr3_nt: TGTGCCAGTAGGTACACTCGCGCAAGCGGCTACGAGCAGTACTTC
v_call: TRBV18; d_call: TRBD1; j_call: TRBJ1-1; clone_size: NA; cdr3_aa: CASSSGTGDINTEAFF; cdr3_nt: TGTGCCAGCTCATCTGGGACAGGGGACATTAACACTGAAGCTTTCTTT